This TCR beta chain comes out of a study of T cells in women clearing cervical HPV infection. V was trimmed by 8 bases and J by 4 bases, leaving 12 bases between them. The CDR3 runs 12 residues. Profiled with immunoSEQ multiplex PCR; TCRdb holds only in-frame clones, not every one. The specimen's table records about 40,000 clones. Of note for this clone: As yet, its antigen is unknown. The observed sequence ends 3 residues before the CDR3 terminus, with the missing tail filled in from the germline J gene.

General study points: Repertoire richness, not evenness, was significantly elevated in CIN3+ cases versus controls.

The receptor comes from a woman aged 18-70 years with a cervical HPV16 infection that either progressed to CIN3+ or cleared (not recorded which). The chain combines TRBV12-3 or TRBV12-4 with TRBJ2-7, with a weak D call TRBD1 (5 bases). Source material: blood buffy coat. The sequenced CDR3 bases are TGTGCCAGCGGATTTACAGGTTACGAG. This encodes CASGFTGYE. In full, the CDR3 reads CASGFTGYEQYF.